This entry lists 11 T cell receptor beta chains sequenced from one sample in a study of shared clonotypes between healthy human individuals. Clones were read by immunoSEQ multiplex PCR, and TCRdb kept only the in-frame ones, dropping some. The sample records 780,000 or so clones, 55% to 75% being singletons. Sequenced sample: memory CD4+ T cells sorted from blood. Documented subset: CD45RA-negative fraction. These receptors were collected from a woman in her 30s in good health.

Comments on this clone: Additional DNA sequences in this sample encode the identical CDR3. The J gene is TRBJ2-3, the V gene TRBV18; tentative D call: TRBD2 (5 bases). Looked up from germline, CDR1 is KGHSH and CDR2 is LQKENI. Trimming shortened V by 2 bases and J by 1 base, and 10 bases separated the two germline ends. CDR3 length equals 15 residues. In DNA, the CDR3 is TGTGCCAGCTCACCAAGTCTAGCCGGCACAGATACGCAGTATTTT. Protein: CASSPSLAGTDTQYF.

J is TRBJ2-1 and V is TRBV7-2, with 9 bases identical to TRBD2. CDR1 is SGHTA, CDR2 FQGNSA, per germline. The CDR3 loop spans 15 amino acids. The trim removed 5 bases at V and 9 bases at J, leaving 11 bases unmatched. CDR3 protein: CASSRSGSTPSEQFF. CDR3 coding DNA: TGTGCCAGCAGCCGTAGCGGGAGTACCCCCTCTGAGCAGTTCTTC.

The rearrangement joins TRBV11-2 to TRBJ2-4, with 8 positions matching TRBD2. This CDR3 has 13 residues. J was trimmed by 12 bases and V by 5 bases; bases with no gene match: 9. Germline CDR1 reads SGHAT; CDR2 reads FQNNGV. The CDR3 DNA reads TGTGCCAGCAGCGGTGGACTAGCCCGACCTCAGTACTTC. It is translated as CASSGGLARPQYF.

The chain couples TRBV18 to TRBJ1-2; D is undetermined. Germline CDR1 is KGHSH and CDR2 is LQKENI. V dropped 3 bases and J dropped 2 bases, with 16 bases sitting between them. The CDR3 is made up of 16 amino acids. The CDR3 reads CASSPSSTPWNYGYTF. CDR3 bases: TGTGCCAGCTCACCGTCGAGTACACCATGGAACTATGGCTACACCTTC.

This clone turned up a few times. For the CDR3, the DNA is TGCGCCAGCAGCTTGGAATCGAACACCGGGGAGCTGTTTTTT. Residues: CASSLESNTGELFF. The chain uses TRBV5-1 and TRBJ2-2; no reliable D call. The CDR3 sequence is 14 residues long. In germline, CDR1 is SGHRS, CDR2 YFSETQ. V lost 0 bases, J lost 0 bases, and 3 bases lay in between.

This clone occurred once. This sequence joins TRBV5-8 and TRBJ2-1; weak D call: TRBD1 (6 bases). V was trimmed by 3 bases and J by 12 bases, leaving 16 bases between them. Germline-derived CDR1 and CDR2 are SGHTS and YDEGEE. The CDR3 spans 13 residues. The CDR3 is CASSYETRGRQFF. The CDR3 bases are TGTGCCAGCAGCTACGAAACCAGGGGCAGGCAGTTCTTC.

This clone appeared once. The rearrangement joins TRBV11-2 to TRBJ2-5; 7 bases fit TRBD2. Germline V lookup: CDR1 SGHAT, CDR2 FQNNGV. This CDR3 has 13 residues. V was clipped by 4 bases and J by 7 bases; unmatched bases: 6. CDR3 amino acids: CASSSGLGGTQYF. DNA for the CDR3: TGTGCCAGCAGCTCCGGACTAGGAGGGACCCAGTACTTC. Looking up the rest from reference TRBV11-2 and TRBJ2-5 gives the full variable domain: EAGVAQSPRYKIIEKRQSVAFWCNPISGHATLYWYQQILGQGPKLLIQFQNNGVVDDSQLPKDRFSAERLKGVDSTLKIQPAKLEDSAVYLCASSSGLGGTQYFGPGTRLLVL.

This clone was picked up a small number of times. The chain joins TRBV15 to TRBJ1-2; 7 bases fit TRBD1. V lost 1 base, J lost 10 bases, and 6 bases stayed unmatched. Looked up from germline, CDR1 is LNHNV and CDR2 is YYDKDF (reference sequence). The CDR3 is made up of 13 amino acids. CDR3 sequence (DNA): TGTGCCACCAGCAGAGGGACAGGTCCGCCCTACACCTTC. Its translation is CATSRGTGPPYTF.

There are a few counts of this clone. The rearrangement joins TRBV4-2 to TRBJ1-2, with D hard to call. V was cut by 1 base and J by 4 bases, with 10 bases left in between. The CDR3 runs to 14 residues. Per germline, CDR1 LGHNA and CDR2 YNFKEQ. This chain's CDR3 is CASSQGPPGYGYTF. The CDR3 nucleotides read TGTGCCAGCAGCCAAGGGCCTCCAGGCTATGGCTACACCTTC.

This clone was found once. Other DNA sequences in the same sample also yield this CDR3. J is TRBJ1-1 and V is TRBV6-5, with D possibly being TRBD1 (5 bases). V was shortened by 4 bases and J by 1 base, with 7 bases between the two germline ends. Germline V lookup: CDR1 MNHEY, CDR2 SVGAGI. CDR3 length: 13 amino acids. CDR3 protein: CASSSQGNTEAFF. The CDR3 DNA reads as TGTGCCAGCAGTTCCCAGGGGAACACTGAAGCTTTCTTT.

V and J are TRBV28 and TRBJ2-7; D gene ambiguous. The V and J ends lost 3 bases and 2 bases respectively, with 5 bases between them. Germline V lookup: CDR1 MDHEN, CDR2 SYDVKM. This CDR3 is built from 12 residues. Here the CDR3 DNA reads TGTGCCAGCAGTTTTATTGCCTACGAGCAGTACTTC. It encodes CASSFIAYEQYF.